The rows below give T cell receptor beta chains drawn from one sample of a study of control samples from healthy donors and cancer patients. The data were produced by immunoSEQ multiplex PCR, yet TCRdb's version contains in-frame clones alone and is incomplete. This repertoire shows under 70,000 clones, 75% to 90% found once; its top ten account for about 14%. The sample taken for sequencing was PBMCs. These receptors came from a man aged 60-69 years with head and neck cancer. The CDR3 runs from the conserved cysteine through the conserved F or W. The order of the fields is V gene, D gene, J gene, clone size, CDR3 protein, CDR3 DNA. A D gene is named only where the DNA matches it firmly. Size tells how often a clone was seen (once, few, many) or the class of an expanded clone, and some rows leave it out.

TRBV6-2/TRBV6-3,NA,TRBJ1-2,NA,CASSYSRQNYGYTF,TGTGCCAGCAGTTACTCGAGGCAGAACTATGGCTACACCTTC
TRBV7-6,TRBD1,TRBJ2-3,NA,CASSRVSGGVDTQYF,TGTGCCAGCAGCAGAGTTTCAGGGGGCGTAGATACGCAGTATTTT
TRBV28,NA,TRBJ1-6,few,CASSAAGKQSPLHF,TGTGCCAGCAGTGCGGCAGGGAAACAGTCACCCCTCCACTTT
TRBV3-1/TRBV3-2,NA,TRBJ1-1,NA,CASSLAGKGESFF,TGTGCCAGCAGCCTGGCAGGGAAGGGGGAATCTTTCTTT
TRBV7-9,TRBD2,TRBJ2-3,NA,CASSLGLAGGFTTDTQYF,TGTGCCAGCAGCTTAGGACTAGCGGGGGGGTTCACCACAGATACGCAGTATTTT
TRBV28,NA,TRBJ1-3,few,CASGRGTIYF,TGTGCCAGCGGCCGGGGCACCATATATTTT
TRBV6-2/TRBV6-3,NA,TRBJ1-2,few,CASSYNYGYTF,TGTGCCAGCAGTTACAACTATGGCTACACCTTC
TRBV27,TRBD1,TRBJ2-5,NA,CASSFWQPGTGWETQYF,TGTGCCAGCAGTTTTTGGCAACCCGGGACAGGGTGGGAGACCCAGTACTTC
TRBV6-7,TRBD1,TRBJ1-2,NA,CASSSHRDRGLDYGYTF,TGTGCCAGCAGTTCGCACCGGGACAGGGGGCTGGACTATGGCTACACCTTC
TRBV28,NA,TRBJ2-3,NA,CASSLRGGGGTDTQYF,TGTGCCAGCAGTTTACGAGGGGGGGGCGGCACAGATACGCAGTATTTT
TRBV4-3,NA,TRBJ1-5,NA,CASSRRPSEGPQHF,TGCGCCAGCAGCCGAAGGCCGAGCGAAGGGCCCCAGCATTTT
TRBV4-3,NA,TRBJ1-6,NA,CASSQELGRRDSPLHF,TGCGCCAGCAGCCAAGAGCTGGGCCGGAGGGATTCACCCCTCCACTTT
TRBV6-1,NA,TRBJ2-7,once,CASSDGFRAYILF,TGTGCCAGCAGTGACGGTTTCCGTGCCTACATCCTCTTC
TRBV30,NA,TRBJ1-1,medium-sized,CAWCDGFNTEAFF,TGTGCCTGGTGTGATGGGTTCAACACTGAAGCTTTCTTT
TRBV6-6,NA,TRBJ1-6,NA,CASSYTANNSPLHF,TGTGCCAGCAGTTACACAGCAAATAATTCACCCCTCCACTTT
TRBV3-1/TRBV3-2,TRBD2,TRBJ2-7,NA,CASSQELSSGGPSYEQYF,TGTGCCAGCAGCCAAGAGCTATCTAGCGGGGGGCCGTCCTACGAGCAGTACTTC
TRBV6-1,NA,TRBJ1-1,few,CASSERGLRGAFF,TGTGCCAGCAGTGAACGGGGACTGCGTGGAGCTTTCTTT
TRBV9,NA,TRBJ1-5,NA,CASSPDLSNQPQHF,TGTGCCAGCAGCCCCGACTTAAGCAATCAGCCCCAGCATTTT
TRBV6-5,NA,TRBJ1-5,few,CASNPLGGGNQPQHF,TGTGCCAGCAATCCCTTGGGGGGAGGCAATCAGCCCCAGCATTTT
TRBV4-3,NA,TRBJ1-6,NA,CASSQVWGSGADSPLHF,TGCGCCAGCAGCCAAGTCTGGGGAAGCGGGGCGGATTCACCCCTCCACTTT
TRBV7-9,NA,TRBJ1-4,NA,CASSRSLGNEKLFF,TGTGCCAGCAGCCGTAGCCTAGGTAATGAAAAACTGTTTTTT
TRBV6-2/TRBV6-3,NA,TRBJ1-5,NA,CASSHMTTWGGEHNQPQHF,TGTGCCAGCAGTCACATGACGACTTGGGGGGGCGAACACAATCAGCCCCAGCATTTT
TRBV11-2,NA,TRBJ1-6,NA,CASSFRGSWNSPLHF,TGTGCCAGCAGCTTTCGGGGCTCGTGGAATTCACCCCTCCACTTT
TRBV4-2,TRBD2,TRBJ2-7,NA,CASSQNRGGSYEQYF,TGTGCCAGCAGCCAAAATCGGGGGGGCTCCTACGAGCAGTACTTC
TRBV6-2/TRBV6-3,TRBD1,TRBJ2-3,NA,CASSYQQGLTDTQYF,TGTGCCAGCAGTTACCAACAGGGGCTCACAGATACGCAGTATTTT
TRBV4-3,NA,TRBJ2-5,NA,CASSQADGQETQYF,TGCGCCAGCAGCCAAGCGGACGGCCAAGAGACCCAGTACTTC
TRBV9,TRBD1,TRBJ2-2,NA,CASSPRPWTGRHNTGELFF,TGTGCCAGCAGCCCCCGACCCTGGACAGGGCGACACAACACCGGGGAGCTGTTTTTT
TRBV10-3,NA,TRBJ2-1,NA,CAISEQGDEQFF,TGTGCCATCAGTGAACAGGGCGATGAGCAGTTCTTC
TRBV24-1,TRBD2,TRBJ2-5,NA,CATSDHSGRETQYF,TGTGCCACCAGTGACCATAGCGGGAGAGAGACCCAGTACTTC
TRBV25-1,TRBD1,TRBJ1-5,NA,CASRGQSNQPQHF,TGTGCCAGCAGGGGACAGAGCAATCAGCCCCAGCATTTT
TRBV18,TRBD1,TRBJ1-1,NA,CASSPRDTGAGGTEAFF,TGTGCCAGCTCACCACGGGACACAGGGGCCGGAGGCACTGAAGCTTTCTTT
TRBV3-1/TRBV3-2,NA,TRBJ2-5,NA,CASSQGGQPMETQYF,TGTGCCAGCAGCCAAGGGGGTCAGCCGATGGAGACCCAGTACTTC
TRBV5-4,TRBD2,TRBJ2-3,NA,CASSSRTSGGADTQYF,TGTGCCAGCAGCTCAAGGACTAGCGGGGGGGCAGATACGCAGTATTTT
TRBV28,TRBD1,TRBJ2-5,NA,CASSGRQGRETQYF,TGTGCCAGCAGTGGTAGACAGGGACGGGAGACCCAGTACTTC
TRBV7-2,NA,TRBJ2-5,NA,CASSLQGPPETQYF,TGTGCCAGCAGCTTACAGGGGCCCCCAGAGACCCAGTACTTC
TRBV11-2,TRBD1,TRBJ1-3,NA,CASSLKRTGTGNTIYF,TGTGCCAGCAGCTTAAAACGGACAGGGACTGGAAACACCATATATTTT